These 5 T cell receptor beta chains came from one sample sequenced in a study of blood T cell repertoires in COVID-19. Profiling relied on immunoSEQ multiplex PCR, and the TCRdb table lists in-frame clones only, not all of them. The sample records some 260,000 clones, about nine tenths being singletons. The sequenced sample consisted of PBMCs or T cells enriched from blood (not recorded which). The receptor set was obtained from a woman in her late teens or twenties who had recovered from COVID-19.

The J gene is TRBJ1-4, the V gene TRBV18; D remains ambiguous. Germline lookup yields CDR1 KGHSH and CDR2 LQKENI. V was pared by 2 bases and J by 0 bases, with 4 bases between. The CDR3 spans 14 residues. The CDR3 protein is CASSPSATNEKLFF. The CDR3, as DNA: TGTGCCAGCTCACCAAGCGCAACTAATGAAAAACTGTTTTTT.

This clone was seen only once. The V and J genes are TRBV27 and TRBJ1-3; D is perhaps TRBD1 (5 bases). Per germline, CDR1 MNHEY and CDR2 SMNVEV (reference sequence). Deletions cut 4 bases from V and 4 bases from J, with 11 bases between. The CDR3 has 14 residues. This CDR3 reads CASSSDTTGNTIYF. In DNA form, the CDR3 reads TGTGCCAGCAGTTCGGACACTACGGGAAACACCATATATTTT.

The chain joins TRBV27 to TRBJ2-5; the match to TRBD1 covers 9 bases. Germline trimming cut 6 bases from V and 1 base from J; bases unmatched to any gene: 9. The CDR3 spans 16 residues. The germline CDR1 and CDR2 sequences are MNHEY and SMNVEV (reference sequence). This CDR3 reads CASRKDRGVGQETQYF. The CDR3 DNA follows: TGTGCCAGCAGGAAGGACAGGGGAGTCGGCCAAGAGACCCAGTACTTC.

CDR3 sequence reads: CSVPDSGAEGYTF. In nucleotides, the CDR3 is TGCAGCGTACCGGACAGCGGCGCCGAGGGCTACACCTTC. V usage is TRBV29-1 and J usage is TRBJ1-2; perhaps TRBD1 as D (6 bases). Germline lookup yields CDR1 SQVTM and CDR2 ANQGSEA. Trimming pared 6 bases from V and 8 bases from J, leaving 19 bases between. The length of the CDR3 is 13 residues.

This chain links TRBV3-1 (or the pseudogene TRBV3-2) with TRBJ2-5; TRBD2 might be the D (6 bases). The V gene lost 8 bases and the J gene lost 1 base, with 11 bases spanning the gap. The CDR3 spans 13 residues. Germline V lookup: CDR1 LGHDT, CDR2 YNNKEL (reference sequence). The CDR3 DNA sequence: TGTGCCAGCGCGGGGCGGGGCCAAGAGACCCAGTACTTC. Its translation is CASAGRGQETQYF.